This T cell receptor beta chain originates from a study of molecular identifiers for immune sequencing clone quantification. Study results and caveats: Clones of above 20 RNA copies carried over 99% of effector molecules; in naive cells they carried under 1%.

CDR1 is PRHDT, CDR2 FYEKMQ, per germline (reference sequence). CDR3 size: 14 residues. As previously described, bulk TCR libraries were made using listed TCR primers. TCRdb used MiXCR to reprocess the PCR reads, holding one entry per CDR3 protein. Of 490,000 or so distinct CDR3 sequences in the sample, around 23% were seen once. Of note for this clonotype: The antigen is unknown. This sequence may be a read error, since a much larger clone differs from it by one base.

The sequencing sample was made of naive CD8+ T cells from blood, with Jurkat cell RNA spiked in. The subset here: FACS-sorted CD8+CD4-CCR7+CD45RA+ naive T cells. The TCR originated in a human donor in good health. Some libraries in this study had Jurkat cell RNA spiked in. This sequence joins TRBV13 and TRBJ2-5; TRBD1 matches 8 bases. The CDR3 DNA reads TGTGCCAGCAGCCTCGACAGGGGCCAAGAGGCCCAGTACTTC. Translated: CASSLDRGQEAQYF. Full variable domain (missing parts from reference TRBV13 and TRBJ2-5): AAGVIQSPRHLIKEKRETATLKCYPIPRHDTVYWYQQGPGQDPQFLISFYEKMQSDKGSIPDRFSAQQFSDYHSELNMSSLELGDSALYFCASSLDRGQEAQYFGPGTRLLVL.